This TCR beta chain was obtained from a study of cytomegalovirus exposure and HLA in healthy donors. Whole-study results and caveats: Researchers reportedly found TCR beta sequences accurately predicted most subjects' HLA-A and HLA-B alleles. In vitro confirmation showed three CMV-associated chains to be CMV antigen specific. There were some V segments, including TRBV6-2 and TRBV6-3, excluded as indistinguishable. A later analysis found most CMV-associated TCR beta chains apparently HLA-restricted.

Use of 60 Vbeta and 13 Jbeta primers characterized the PCR. The protocol was immunoSEQ multiplex PCR, while the TCRdb copy is restricted to in-frame clones and leaves out a portion. This sample lists about 120,000 clones; its ten largest clones have 3.6%. With regard to this clone: Its antigen is as yet unknown.

Germline-derived CDR1 and CDR2 are MNHEY and SMNVEV (reference sequence). Deletions cut 7 bases from V and 1 base from J, with 4 bases between. The CDR3 loop spans 11 amino acids. This clonotype was sampled from a man younger than 35 in good health and CMV-seronegative. The chain joins TRBV27 to TRBJ1-1; D unresolved. Material: PBMCs. For the CDR3, the DNA is TGTGCCAGCACCCGGAACACTGAAGCTTTCTTT. The encoded protein is CASTRNTEAFF.